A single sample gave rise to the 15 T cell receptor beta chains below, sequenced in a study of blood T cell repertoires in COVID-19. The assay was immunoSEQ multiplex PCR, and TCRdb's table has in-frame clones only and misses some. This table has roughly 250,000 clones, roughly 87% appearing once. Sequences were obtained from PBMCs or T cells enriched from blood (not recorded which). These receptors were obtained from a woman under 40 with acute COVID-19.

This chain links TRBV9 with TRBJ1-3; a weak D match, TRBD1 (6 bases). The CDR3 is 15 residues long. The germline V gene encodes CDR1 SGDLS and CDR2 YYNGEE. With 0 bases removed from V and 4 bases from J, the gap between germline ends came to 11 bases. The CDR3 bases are TGTGCCAGCAGCGTAGGGCAGGGGCTCGGAAACACCATATATTTT. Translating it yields CASSVGQGLGNTIYF.

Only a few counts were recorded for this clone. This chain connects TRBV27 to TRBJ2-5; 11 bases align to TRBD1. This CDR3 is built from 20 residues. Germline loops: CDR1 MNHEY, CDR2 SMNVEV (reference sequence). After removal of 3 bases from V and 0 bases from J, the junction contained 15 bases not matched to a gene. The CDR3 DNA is TGTGCCAGCAGTTTCGTCGCTCCGGGACAGGGGGGACTGTACCAAGAGACCCAGTACTTC. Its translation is CASSFVAPGQGGLYQETQYF.

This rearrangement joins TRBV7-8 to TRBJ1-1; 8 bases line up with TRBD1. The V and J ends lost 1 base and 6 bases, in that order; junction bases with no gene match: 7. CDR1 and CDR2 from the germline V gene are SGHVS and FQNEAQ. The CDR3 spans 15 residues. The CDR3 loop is CASSLGGSGGAEAFF. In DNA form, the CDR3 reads TGTGCCAGCAGCTTAGGGGGGTCAGGGGGCGCTGAAGCTTTCTTT.

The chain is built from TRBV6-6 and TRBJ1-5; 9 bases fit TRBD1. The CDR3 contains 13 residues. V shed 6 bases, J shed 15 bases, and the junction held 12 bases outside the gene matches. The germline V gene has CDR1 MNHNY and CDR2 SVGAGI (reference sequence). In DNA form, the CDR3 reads TGTGCCAGCAGCCTACCGATCGGGACAGGGCTGCATTTT. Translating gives CASSLPIGTGLHF.

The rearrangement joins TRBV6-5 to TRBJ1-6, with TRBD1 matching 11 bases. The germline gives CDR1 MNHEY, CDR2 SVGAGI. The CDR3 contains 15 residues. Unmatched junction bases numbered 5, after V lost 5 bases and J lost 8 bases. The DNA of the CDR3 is TGTGCCAGCAGTCTCGGACAGGGGGCTTATTCACCCCTCCACTTT. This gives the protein CASSLGQGAYSPLHF.

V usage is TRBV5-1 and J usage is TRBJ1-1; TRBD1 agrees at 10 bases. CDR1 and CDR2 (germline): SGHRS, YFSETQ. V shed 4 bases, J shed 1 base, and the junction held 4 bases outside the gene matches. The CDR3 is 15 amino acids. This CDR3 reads CASSPGQGGNTEAFF. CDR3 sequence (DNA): TGCGCCAGCAGCCCCGGACAGGGGGGGAACACTGAAGCTTTCTTT.

CDR3 loop: CASSAGLKNTEAFF. The CDR3 DNA reads TGTGCCAGCAGCGCCGGACTAAAGAACACTGAAGCTTTCTTT. V and J are TRBV9 and TRBJ1-1; D ambiguous. V lost 3 bases to trimming and J lost 1 base, with 10 bases between them. Germline lookup yields CDR1 SGDLS and CDR2 YYNGEE. The CDR3 is made up of 14 amino acids.

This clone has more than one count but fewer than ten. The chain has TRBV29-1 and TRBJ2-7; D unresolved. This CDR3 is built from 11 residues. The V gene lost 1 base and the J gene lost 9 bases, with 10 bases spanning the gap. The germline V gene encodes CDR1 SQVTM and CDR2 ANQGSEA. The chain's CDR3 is CSVEAAGRQYF. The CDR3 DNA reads TGCAGCGTTGAAGCCGCAGGTCGGCAGTACTTC.

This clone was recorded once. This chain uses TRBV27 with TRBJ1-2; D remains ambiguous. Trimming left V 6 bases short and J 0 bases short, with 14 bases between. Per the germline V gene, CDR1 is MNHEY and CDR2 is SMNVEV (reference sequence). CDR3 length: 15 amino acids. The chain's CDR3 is CASSRPHGTNYGYTF. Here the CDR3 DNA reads TGTGCCAGCAGCCGGCCACACGGGACTAACTATGGCTACACCTTC.

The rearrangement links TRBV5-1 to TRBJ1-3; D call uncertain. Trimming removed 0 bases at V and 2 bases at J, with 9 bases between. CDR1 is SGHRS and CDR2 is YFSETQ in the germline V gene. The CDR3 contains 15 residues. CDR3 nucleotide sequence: TGCGCCAGCAGCTTGGGCAGGCTGACTGGAAACACCATATATTTT. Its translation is CASSLGRLTGNTIYF.

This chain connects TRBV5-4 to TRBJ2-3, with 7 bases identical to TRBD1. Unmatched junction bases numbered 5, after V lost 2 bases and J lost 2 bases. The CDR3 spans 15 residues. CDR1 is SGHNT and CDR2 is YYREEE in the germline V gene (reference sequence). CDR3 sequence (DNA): TGTGCCAGCAGCTTAGGTGGGACAGCCACAGATACGCAGTATTTT. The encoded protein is CASSLGGTATDTQYF. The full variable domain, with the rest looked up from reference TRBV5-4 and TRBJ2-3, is ETGVTQSPTHLIKTRGQQVTLRCSSQSGHNTVSWYQQALGQGPQFIFQYYREEENGRGNFPPRFSGLQFPNYSSELNVNALELDDSALYLCASSLGGTATDTQYFGPGTRLTVL.

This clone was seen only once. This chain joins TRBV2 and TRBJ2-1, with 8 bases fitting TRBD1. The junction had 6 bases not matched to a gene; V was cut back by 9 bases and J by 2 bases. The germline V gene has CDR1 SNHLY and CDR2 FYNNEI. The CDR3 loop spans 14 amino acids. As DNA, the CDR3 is TGTGCCAGGCTTGGACAGGGCACCTACAATGAGCAGTTCTTC. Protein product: CARLGQGTYNEQFF. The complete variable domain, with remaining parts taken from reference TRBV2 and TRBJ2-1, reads EPEVTQTPSHQVTQMGQEVILRCVPISNHLYFYWYRQILGQKVEFLVSFYNNEISEKSEIFDDQFSVERPDGSNFTLKIRSTKLEDSAMYFCARLGQGTYNEQFFGPGTRLTVL.

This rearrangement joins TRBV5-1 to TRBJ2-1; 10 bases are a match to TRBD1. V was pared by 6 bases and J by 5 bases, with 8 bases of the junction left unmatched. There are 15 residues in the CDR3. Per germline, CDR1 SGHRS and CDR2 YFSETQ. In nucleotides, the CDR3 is TGCGCCAGCACCAACCGGGACAGGGGTAACAATGAGCAGTTCTTC. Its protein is CASTNRDRGNNEQFF.

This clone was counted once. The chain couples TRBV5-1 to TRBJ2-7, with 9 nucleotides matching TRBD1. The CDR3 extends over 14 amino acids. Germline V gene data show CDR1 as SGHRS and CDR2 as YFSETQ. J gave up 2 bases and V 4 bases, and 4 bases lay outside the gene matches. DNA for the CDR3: TGCGCCAGCAGCGTGCGACAGGGGGCCTACGAGCAGTACTTC. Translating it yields CASSVRQGAYEQYF.

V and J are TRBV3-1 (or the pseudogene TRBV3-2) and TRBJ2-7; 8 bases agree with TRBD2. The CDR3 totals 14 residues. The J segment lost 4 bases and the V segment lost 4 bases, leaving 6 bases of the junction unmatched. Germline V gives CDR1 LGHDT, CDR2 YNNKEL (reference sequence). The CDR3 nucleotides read TGTGCCAGCAGCCCAGGACTAGCTGGGTACGAGCAGTACTTC. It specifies CASSPGLAGYEQYF.